One and the same sample provided the 25 T cell receptor beta chains below, sequenced in a study of monozygotic twins with cystic fibrosis. Clones were read by immunoSEQ multiplex PCR, and TCRdb kept only the in-frame ones, dropping some. Found here are some 35,000 clones, approximately 67% of them singletons; the top ten hold 0.7% to 1%. Sequenced: blood. Every receptor here comes from a girl between 5 and 17 years old with cystic fibrosis.

This clone was detected only once. The genes are TRBV19 and TRBJ2-1, with a tentative D call TRBD2 (7 bases). V was shortened by 2 bases and J by 6 bases, with 11 bases between the two germline ends. Germline V lookup: CDR1 LNHDA, CDR2 SQIVND (reference sequence). This CDR3 contains 14 residues. The CDR3 nucleotides are TGTGCCAGTAGTATACGGGGGGCAGGCAATGAGCAGTTCTTC. This codes for CASSIRGAGNEQFF.

The chain joins TRBV5-6 to TRBJ2-3, with 10 bases aligning to TRBD1. V lost 4 bases to trimming and J lost 1 base; unmatched junction nucleotides: 15. This CDR3 comprises 19 residues. CDR1 SGHDT and CDR2 YYEEEE come from the germline V gene. The CDR3 sequence is CASSQWGQGLYLGTDTQYF. The CDR3 DNA is TGTGCCAGCAGCCAGTGGGGACAGGGGTTGTATTTAGGCACAGATACGCAGTATTTT.

This chain joins TRBV7-9 and TRBJ2-5; D remains ambiguous. Trimming shortened V by 5 bases and J by 4 bases, and 5 bases separated the two germline ends. CDR3 length equals 11 residues. The germline CDR1 and CDR2 sequences are SEHNR and FQNEAQ (reference sequence). This CDR3 reads CASSQRETQYF. The CDR3 DNA reads TGTGCCAGCAGCCAGCGAGAGACCCAGTACTTC.

This chain joins TRBV6-5 and TRBJ2-7, with TRBD1 as a possible D gene (6 bases). V lost 0 bases and J 7 bases, leaving 16 bases between the germline ends. The CDR3 is 15 amino acids. Germline V gene data show CDR1 as MNHEY and CDR2 as SVGAGI. CDR3 residues: CASSYSGLGAKEQYF. The CDR3 DNA reads TGTGCCAGCAGTTACTCAGGGCTGGGGGCGAAAGAGCAGTACTTC.

The chain recombines TRBV2 with TRBJ2-7; D is perhaps TRBD1 (6 bases). The germline gives CDR1 SNHLY, CDR2 FYNNEI. The CDR3 runs to 12 residues. Trimming took 4 bases from V and 5 from J, leaving 9 bases between them. This CDR3 reads CASSATGNEQYF. The DNA of the CDR3 is TGTGCCAGCAGTGCAACAGGGAACGAGCAGTACTTC.

The rearrangement joins TRBV6-5 to TRBJ2-7; 9 bases map to TRBD2. The CDR3 extends over 13 amino acids. V shed 4 bases and J 7 bases; nucleotides not matched to a gene: 5. Germline loops: CDR1 MNHEY, CDR2 SVGAGI. The CDR3 nucleotides are TGTGCCAGCAGTTCTAGCGGGATGCGGGAGCAGTACGTC. Protein: CASSSSGMREQYV.

The chain links TRBV7-2 to TRBJ2-5, with 7 bases matching TRBD2. This CDR3 has 14 residues. Trimming took 2 bases from V and 4 from J; bases not matched to a gene: 4. Germline V gives CDR1 SGHTA, CDR2 FQGNSA. The CDR3 loop is CASSLKPSGETQYF. CDR3 DNA: TGTGCCAGCAGCTTAAAGCCTAGCGGAGAGACCCAGTACTTC.

In this sample, this clone turned up a few times. The V gene is TRBV19, the J gene TRBJ2-7, with 7 positions matching TRBD1. The CDR3 totals 13 residues. Germline assignment: CDR1 LNHDA and CDR2 SQIVND (reference sequence). V shed 3 bases, J shed 4 bases, and the junction held 3 bases outside the gene matches. The CDR3 here is CASSMGRGYEQYF. The DNA for the CDR3 is TGTGCCAGTAGTATGGGCAGGGGGTACGAGCAGTACTTC.

The V gene is TRBV27, the J gene TRBJ1-1; unclear D gene. This CDR3 region has 13 residues. Trimming took 5 bases from V and 3 from J, leaving 10 bases between them. Germline values: CDR1 MNHEY, CDR2 SMNVEV (reference sequence). The CDR3 spells CASSPRRDTEAFF. The CDR3, as DNA: TGTGCCAGCAGTCCCCGGCGGGACACTGAAGCTTTCTTT.

V usage is TRBV6-1 and J usage is TRBJ2-1; 7 nucleotides line up with TRBD1. CDR1 is MNHNS and CDR2 is SASEGT in the germline V gene. CDR3 length equals 15 residues. After removal of 0 bases from V and 9 bases from J, the junction contained 8 bases not matched to a gene. The CDR3 nucleotides read TGTGCCAGCAGTGAAGCGGCAGGGGGATCGTTTGAGCAGTTCTTC. This gives the protein CASSEAAGGSFEQFF.

This sequence joins TRBV5-1 and TRBJ2-7; TRBD1 or TRBD2 may be the D gene (6 bases each). There are 16 residues in the CDR3. CDR1 SGHRS and CDR2 YFSETQ come from the germline V gene. V shed 4 bases and J shed 0 bases, with 17 bases lying between them. CDR3 sequence reads: CASSPRGRGSSYEQYF. The CDR3 DNA reads as TGCGCCAGCAGCCCCCGGGGGCGTGGGAGCTCCTACGAGCAGTACTTC.

The chain combines TRBV28 with TRBJ1-2; 8 bases map to TRBD1. The CDR3 consists of 14 residues. Germline CDR1 reads MDHEN; CDR2 reads SYDVKM. J lost 3 bases, V lost 5 bases, and 5 bases had no gene match. In DNA, the CDR3 is TGTGCCAGCAGTCCCCCGGACAGGGACTATGGCTACACCTTC. Translating gives CASSPPDRDYGYTF.

The chain recombines TRBV12-5 with TRBJ2-5; 10 bases match TRBD1. The germline CDR1 and CDR2 sequences are LGHNT and FRNRAP. This CDR3 region has 15 residues. V was pared by 4 bases and J by 3 bases, with 5 bases of the junction left unmatched. For the CDR3, the DNA is TGTGCTAGTGGTTCATCTGGGACAGGGGAAGAGACCCAGTACTTC. Amino acids: CASGSSGTGEETQYF.

The rearrangement links TRBV7-2 to TRBJ2-1; 8 nucleotides line up with TRBD2. The CDR3 is made up of 15 amino acids. Germline V gene data show CDR1 as SGHTA and CDR2 as FQGNSA. J lost 12 bases, V lost 5 bases, and 15 bases had no gene match. The CDR3 spells CASSPRGGAFQGQFF. The CDR3 nucleotides are TGTGCCAGCAGCCCCCGGGGGGGGGCATTTCAGGGGCAGTTCTTC.

The V gene is TRBV19, the J gene TRBJ2-3, with D perhaps TRBD1 or TRBD2 (5 bases each). Trimming removed 5 bases at V and 6 bases at J, with 12 bases between. Germline-derived CDR1 and CDR2 are LNHDA and SQIVND (reference sequence). The length of the CDR3 is 13 residues. CDR3 nucleotides: TGTGCCAGTAGTCTGGGACGGCCGGATACGCAGTATTTT. Encoded protein: CASSLGRPDTQYF.

This chain uses TRBV6-1 with TRBJ2-1; TRBD2 matches 13 bases. The CDR3 is made up of 15 amino acids. Unmatched junction bases numbered 6, after V lost 7 bases and J lost 6 bases. Germline V gene lookup returns CDR1 MNHNS and CDR2 SASEGT. Written as DNA, the CDR3 is TGTGCCAGCACGAGGGGACTAGCGGGGTTCAATGAGCAGTTCTTC. Its protein product is CASTRGLAGFNEQFF.

The genes are TRBV5-1 and TRBJ2-7; 12 bases line up with TRBD2. V lost 4 bases to trimming and J lost 0 bases; unmatched junction nucleotides: 11. Germline V lookup: CDR1 SGHRS, CDR2 YFSETQ. This CDR3 spans 18 amino acids. The CDR3 sequence: CASSLQAGLAGISYEQYF. Written as DNA, the CDR3 is TGCGCCAGCAGCCTCCAGGCCGGACTAGCGGGGATCTCCTACGAGCAGTACTTC.

This clone has only a few counts. V and J are TRBV10-3 and TRBJ1-1; possible D gene TRBD1, 6 bases. V was trimmed by 3 bases and J by 3 bases, leaving 20 bases between them. CDR3 length equals 17 residues. The germline V gene encodes CDR1 ENHRY and CDR2 SYGVKD. CDR3 sequence: CAISDHLLGALDTEAFF. The CDR3 DNA reads as TGTGCCATCAGTGACCATTTGCTGGGGGCCCTGGACACTGAAGCTTTCTTT.

The V call is TRBV9, the J call TRBJ2-1; the match to TRBD2 covers 8 bases. V lost 5 bases, J lost 6 bases, and 10 bases stayed unmatched. The CDR3 totals 15 residues. Germline CDR1 is SGDLS and CDR2 is YYNGEE. The CDR3 DNA follows: TGTGCCAGCAGGAAGGGACTAGGTTTGTCCAATGAGCAGTTCTTC. Translating gives CASRKGLGLSNEQFF.

This chain connects TRBV18 to TRBJ1-2, with no clear D. V was clipped by 6 bases and J by 8 bases, with 25 bases between them. CDR1 KGHSH and CDR2 LQKENI come from the germline V gene. CDR3 length: 16 amino acids. In DNA form, the CDR3 reads TGTGCCAGCTCCCCAGGCCCGGGTTTGGAGGAGGAAGGCTACACCTTC. This encodes CASSPGPGLEEEGYTF.

This clone has more than one count but fewer than ten. V usage is TRBV6-1 and J usage is TRBJ2-5; D unclear. The CDR3 is made up of 15 amino acids. Germline loops: CDR1 MNHNS, CDR2 SASEGT. V was cut by 0 bases and J by 1 base, with 9 bases left in between. The chain's CDR3 is CASSEASAGQETQYF. The CDR3 bases are TGTGCCAGCAGTGAAGCGTCGGCTGGCCAAGAGACCCAGTACTTC.

The rearrangement joins TRBV4-1 to TRBJ1-3; D remains unclear. This CDR3 contains 17 residues. Germline V gives CDR1 MGHRA, CDR2 YSYEKL. Trimming stripped 1 base from V and 0 bases from J, with 13 bases between. Here the CDR3 DNA reads TGCGCCAGCAGCCAAGGTGCCGCCAGAAGCTCTGGAAACACCATATATTTT. This sequence encodes CASSQGAARSSGNTIYF.

The chain has TRBV7-9 and TRBJ2-7; D may be TRBD1 (5 bases). The germline gives CDR1 SEHNR, CDR2 FQNEAQ (reference sequence). The length of the CDR3 is 14 residues. The V gene lost 1 base and the J gene lost 5 bases, with 12 bases spanning the gap. CDR3: CASSLGAGSNEQYF. The CDR3 DNA is TGTGCCAGCAGCTTAGGTGCAGGGTCAAACGAGCAGTACTTC.

V and J are TRBV11-2 and TRBJ2-7; 12 bases fit TRBD1. The CDR3 consists of 15 residues. V was pared by 4 bases and J by 4 bases, with 5 bases of the junction left unmatched. Looked up from germline, CDR1 is SGHAT and CDR2 is FQNNGV. The DNA of the CDR3 is TGTGCCAGCAGCTGGGGACAGGGGGCGCGGTACGAGCAGTACTTC. Protein: CASSWGQGARYEQYF.

V usage is TRBV30 and J usage is TRBJ1-3; tentative D call: TRBD1 (5 bases). V was pared by 4 bases and J by 3 bases, with 7 bases between. Per germline, CDR1 GTSNPN and CDR2 SVGIG (reference sequence). The CDR3 length is 12 residues. CDR3 nucleotides: TGTGCCTGGACAGGGTATGGAAACACCATATATTTT. Translation gives CAWTGYGNTIYF.